Listed below are T cell receptor beta chains from one sample, sequenced in a study of blood T cell repertoires in COVID-19. Only in-frame clones appear in the TCRdb table, and some are missing; sequencing was by immunoSEQ multiplex PCR. The table has more than 75,000 clones, 84% seen once; the top ten hold 10% to 15%. The source material was peripheral blood. Receptors originate from a human donor in a cohort sampled during active COVID-19. CDR3s include the opening cysteine and the closing phenylalanine or tryptophan. Fields, in order: D gene, J gene, V gene, clone size, CDR3 protein, CDR3 DNA. A D gene is named only where the DNA matches it firmly. Clone size, where shown, is once, few, many, or a class for clones that have expanded.

TRBD1 TRBJ2-2 TRBV27 once CASRRTGDTNTGELFF TGTGCCAGCAGAAGAACAGGGGATACGAACACCGGGGAGCTGTTTTTT
- TRBJ1-2 TRBV5-4 - CASSSAGRVYTF TGTGCCAGCAGCTCGGCGGGGAGAGTCTACACCTTC
- TRBJ1-2 TRBV19 - CASNPGPNRYGYTF TGTGCCAGTAACCCAGGCCCTAATCGGTATGGCTACACCTTC
TRBD1 TRBJ1-4 TRBV18 - CASSPTTGGTNEKLFF TGTGCCAGCTCACCAACCACAGGGGGGACTAATGAAAAACTGTTTTTT
- TRBJ1-4 TRBV4-1 - CASSQIQTTNEKLFF TGCGCCAGCAGCCAGATACAGACAACTAATGAAAAACTGTTTTTT
- TRBJ1-5 TRBV2 - CASRTRDSNQPQHF TGTGCCAGCAGGACCCGGGATAGCAATCAGCCCCAGCATTTT
- TRBJ2-6 TRBV7-9 - CAISGGSGANVLTF TGTGCCATCTCCGGAGGCTCTGGGGCCAACGTCCTGACTTTC
- TRBJ2-2 TRBV19 - CASSTPVNTGELFF TGTGCCAGTAGTACCCCGGTCAACACCGGGGAGCTGTTTTTT
TRBD2 TRBJ2-2 TRBV7-6 - CASSLAGGPTGELFF TGTGCCAGCAGCTTGGCGGGGGGGCCTACCGGGGAGCTGTTTTTT
- TRBJ1-4 TRBV4-1 - CASSRRASTNEKLFF TGCGCCAGCAGCCGCAGGGCTTCAACTAATGAAAAACTGTTTTTT
TRBD1 TRBJ2-3 TRBV15 - CATSRTTGAGIASTDTQYF TGTGCCACCAGCAGAACCACAGGGGCCGGAATAGCTAGCACAGATACGCAGTATTTT
- TRBJ1-1 TRBV9 - CASSVVTGNTEAFF TGTGCCAGCAGCGTAGTAACAGGGAACACTGAAGCTTTCTTT
- TRBJ1-1 TRBV4-1 - CASSQEPFGGEAFF TGCGCCAGCAGCCAAGAGCCCTTCGGGGGTGAAGCTTTCTTT
- TRBJ1-2 TRBV2 - CASSGSRRALGFLLGYTF TGTGCCAGCAGTGGCAGCCGGCGGGCCCTCGGTTTTCTTCTTGGCTACACCTTC
TRBD1 TRBJ2-1 TRBV7-3 - CASSPGTGNNEQFF TGTGCCAGCAGCCCCGGGACAGGGAACAATGAGCAGTTCTTC
TRBD2 TRBJ2-4 TRBV25-1 - CATRVAGGEDLAKNIQYF TGTGCTACGCGGGTAGCGGGGGGCGAAGACCTAGCCAAAAACATTCAGTACTTC
- TRBJ2-3 TRBV24-1 few CATSGARNTDTQYF TGTGCCACCAGTGGGGCCAGAAACACAGATACGCAGTATTTT
TRBD2 TRBJ2-7 TRBV7-2 - CASSFRASGGAHSYEQYF TGTGCCAGCAGCTTCAGGGCTAGCGGGGGGGCTCACTCCTACGAGCAGTACTTC
TRBD2 TRBJ2-7 TRBV19 - CARQSLAGGSEQYF TGTGCCAGACAATCACTAGCGGGGGGATCTGAGCAGTACTTC
TRBD1 TRBJ1-5 TRBV15 few CATSRERTGGIFEGQPQHF TGTGCCACCAGCAGAGAACGAACAGGGGGCATTTTTGAGGGTCAGCCCCAGCATTTT
- TRBJ2-2 TRBV29-1 - CSVEGVPGELFF TGCAGCGTTGAGGGAGTCCCCGGGGAGCTGTTTTTT